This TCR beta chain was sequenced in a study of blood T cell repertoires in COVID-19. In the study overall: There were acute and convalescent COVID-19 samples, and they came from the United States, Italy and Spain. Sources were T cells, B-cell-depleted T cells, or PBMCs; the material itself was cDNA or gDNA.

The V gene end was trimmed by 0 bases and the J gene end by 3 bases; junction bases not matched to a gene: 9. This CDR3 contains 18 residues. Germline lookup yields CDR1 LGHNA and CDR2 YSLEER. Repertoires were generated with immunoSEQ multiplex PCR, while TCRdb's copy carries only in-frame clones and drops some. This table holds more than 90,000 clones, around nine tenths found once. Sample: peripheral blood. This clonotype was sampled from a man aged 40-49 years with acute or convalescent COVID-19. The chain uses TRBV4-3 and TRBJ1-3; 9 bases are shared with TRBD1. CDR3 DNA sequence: TGCGCCAGCAGCCAAGACTTTTACGGACAGGGGAGTGGAAACACCATATATTTT. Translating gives CASSQDFYGQGSGNTIYF.